A selection of T cell receptor beta chains follows, all from one sample in a study of molecular identifiers for immune sequencing clone quantification. Using its own MiXCR run on the PCR reads, TCRdb lists one record per CDR3 protein. The table has about 5,500 distinct CDR3 sequences, approximately 15% seen once; the top ten hold 2.3%. Sequencing was done on a sample of naive CD8+ T cells from blood, with Jurkat cell RNA spiked in. These receptor sequences come from a human donor in good health. Some libraries in this study had Jurkat cell RNA spiked in. The CDR3 runs from the conserved cysteine through the conserved F or W. D genes are given only for firm matches. The listing skips clone size in some rows; elsewhere it reads once, few, many or a size class.

j_gene | abundance | d_gene | v_gene | CDR3nt | CDR3aa
TRBJ2-7 | many | . | TRBV11-2 | TGTGCCAGCAGCTTAGATGATGCCGGAGCCTACGAGCAGTACTTC | CASSLDDAGAYEQYF
TRBJ1-5 | medium-sized | TRBD1 | TRBV27 | TGTGCCAGCGGGGACAGAGGCAATCAGCCCCAGCATTTT | CASGDRGNQPQHF
TRBJ2-2 | medium-sized | . | TRBV12-3/TRBV12-4 | TGTGCCAGCAGTCGGGTTCTCAACACCGGGGAGCTGTTTTTT | CASSRVLNTGELFF
TRBJ1-2 | many | . | TRBV12-3/TRBV12-4 | TGTGCCAGCAGTTTCGGCCAGGGTCCTAATTTCTACACCTTC | CASSFGQGPNFYTF
TRBJ2-3 | . | TRBD2 | TRBV6-5 | TGTGCCAGCAGTTACTCGGGACTAGCGGGGGGCTATACAACAGATACGCAGTATTTT | CASSYSGLAGGYTTDTQYF
TRBJ2-2 | medium-sized | . | TRBV7-9 | TGTGCCAGCAGCCCCACAACGAACACCGGGGAGCTGTTTTTT | CASSPTTNTGELFF
TRBJ1-4 | . | . | TRBV7-9 | TGTGCCAGCAGCTTAGTTGGATCTAATGAAAAACTGTTTTTT | CASSLVGSNEKLFF
TRBJ2-7 | . | . | TRBV7-2 | TGTGCCAGCAGCTTTAGTTACGAGGGGGGAGCTCAGTACTTC | CASSFSYEGGAQYF
TRBJ1-1 | medium-sized | TRBD1 | TRBV6-1 | TGTGCCAGCAGTGAAATTCGGACAGGGGAGGGAAACACTGAAGCTTTCTTT | CASSEIRTGEGNTEAFF
TRBJ2-1 | medium-sized | . | TRBV4-3 | TGCGCCAGCAGCCAAGATGTGGGGATCAATGAGCAGTTCTTC | CASSQDVGINEQFF
TRBJ2-1 | medium-sized | . | TRBV12-5 | TGTGCTAGTGGGTTAGACGGGGCCCAGTTTGAGCAGTTCTTC | CASGLDGAQFEQFF
TRBJ1-1 | few | . | TRBV5-4 | TGTGCCAGCAGCTCCATGAACACTGAAGCTTTCTTT | CASSSMNTEAFF